This T cell receptor beta chain was recovered during a study of cytomegalovirus exposure and HLA in healthy donors. CDR3 size: 16 residues. V was clipped by 6 bases and J by 4 bases, with 19 bases between them. The germline CDR1 and CDR2 sequences are SGHTA and FQGNSA. A multiplex PCR was run with 60 Vbeta primers and 13 Jbeta primers. Assay used: immunoSEQ multiplex PCR; TCRdb lists only in-frame clones, some missing. This sample has 150,000 to 200,000 clones, with around 80% found just once. This sequence was found in a man aged 18 to 30 in good health and CMV-seronegative. The chain employs TRBV7-2 and TRBJ1-3; TRBD1 is a possible D gene (5 bases). The sample was PBMCs. The CDR3 bases are TGTGCCAGCAGGCGACAGAACACCGCCACGGGAAACACCATATATTTT. Translated, it gives CASRRQNTATGNTIYF.